This T cell receptor (beta chain) was profiled in a study of blood T cell repertoires in COVID-19. At the level of the study: The origin of the acute and convalescent COVID-19 samples was the United States, Italy and Spain. Sources were T cells, B-cell-depleted T cells, or PBMCs; the material itself was cDNA or gDNA.

Per the original methods: Estimates of nucleated cell counts were drawn from the amplification of reference gene primers. The method was immunoSEQ multiplex PCR; TCRdb's version includes in-frame clones alone and lacks a portion of them. That table furnishes V, J and clone size, whereas the DNA furnished D and trimming. The sample consists of roughly 250,000 clones, roughly 80% of them appearing once. V was clipped by 5 bases and J by 7 bases; unmatched bases: 2. The CDR3 consists of 12 residues. This clone has more than one count but fewer than ten. Sequencing input: peripheral blood. This receptor was identified in a woman in her 70s with acute or convalescent COVID-19. The rearrangement uses TRBV12-3 or TRBV12-4 and TRBJ1-2, with 9 bases fitting TRBD1. Written as DNA, the CDR3 is TGTGCCAGCAGTGGACAGGGGCCTGGCTACACCTTC. Translated, it gives CASSGQGPGYTF.